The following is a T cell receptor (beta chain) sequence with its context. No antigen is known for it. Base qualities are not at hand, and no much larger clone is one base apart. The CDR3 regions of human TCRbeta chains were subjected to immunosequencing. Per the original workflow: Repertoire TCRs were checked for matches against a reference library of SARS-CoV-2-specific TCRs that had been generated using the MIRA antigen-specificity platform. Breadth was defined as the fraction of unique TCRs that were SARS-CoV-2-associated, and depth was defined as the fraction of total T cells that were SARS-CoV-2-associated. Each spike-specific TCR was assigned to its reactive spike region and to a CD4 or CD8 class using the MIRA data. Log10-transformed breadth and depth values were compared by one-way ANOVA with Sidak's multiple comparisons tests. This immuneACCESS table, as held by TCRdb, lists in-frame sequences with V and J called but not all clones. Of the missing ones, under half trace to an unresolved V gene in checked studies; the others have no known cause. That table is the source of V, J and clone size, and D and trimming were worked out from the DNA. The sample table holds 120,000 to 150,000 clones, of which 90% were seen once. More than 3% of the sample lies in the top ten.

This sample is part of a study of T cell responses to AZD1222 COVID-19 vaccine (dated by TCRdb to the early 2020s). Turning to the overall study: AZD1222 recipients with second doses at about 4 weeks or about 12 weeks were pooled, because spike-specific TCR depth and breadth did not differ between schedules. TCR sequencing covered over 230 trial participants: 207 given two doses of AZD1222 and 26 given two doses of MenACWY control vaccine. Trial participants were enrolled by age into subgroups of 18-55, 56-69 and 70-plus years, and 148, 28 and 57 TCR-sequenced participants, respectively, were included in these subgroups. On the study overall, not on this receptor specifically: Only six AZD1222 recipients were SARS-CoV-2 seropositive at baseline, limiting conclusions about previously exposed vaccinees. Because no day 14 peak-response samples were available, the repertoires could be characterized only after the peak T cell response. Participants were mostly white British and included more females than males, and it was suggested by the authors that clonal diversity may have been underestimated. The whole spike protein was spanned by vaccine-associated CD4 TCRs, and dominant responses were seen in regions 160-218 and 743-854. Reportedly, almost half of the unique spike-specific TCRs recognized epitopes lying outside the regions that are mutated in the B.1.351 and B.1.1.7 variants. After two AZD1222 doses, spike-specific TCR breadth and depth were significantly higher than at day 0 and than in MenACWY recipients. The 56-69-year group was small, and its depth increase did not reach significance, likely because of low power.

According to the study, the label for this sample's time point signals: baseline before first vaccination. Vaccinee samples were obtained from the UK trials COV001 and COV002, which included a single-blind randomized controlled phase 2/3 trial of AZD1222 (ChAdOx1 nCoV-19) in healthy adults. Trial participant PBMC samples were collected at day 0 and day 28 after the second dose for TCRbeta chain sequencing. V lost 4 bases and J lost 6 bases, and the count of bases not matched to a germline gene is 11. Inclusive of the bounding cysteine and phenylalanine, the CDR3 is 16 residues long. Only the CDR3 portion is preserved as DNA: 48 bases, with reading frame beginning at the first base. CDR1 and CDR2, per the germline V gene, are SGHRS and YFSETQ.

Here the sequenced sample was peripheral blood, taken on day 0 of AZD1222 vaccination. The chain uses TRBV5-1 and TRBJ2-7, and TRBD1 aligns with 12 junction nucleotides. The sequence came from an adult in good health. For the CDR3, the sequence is CASSRSAGTGGLEQYF. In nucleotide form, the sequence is TGCGCCAGCAGCCGTTCTGCCGGGACAGGGGGCCTCGAGCAGTACTTC. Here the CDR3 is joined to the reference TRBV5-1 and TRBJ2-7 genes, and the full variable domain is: KAGVTQTPRYLIKTRGQQVTLSCSPISGHRSVSWYQQTPGQGLQFLFEYFSETQRNKGNFPGRFSGRQFSNSRSEMNVSTLELGDSALYLCASSRSAGTGGLEQYFGPGTRLTVT.